One sample yielded the 5 T cell receptor beta chains listed below, sequenced in a study of identical twins. TCRdb redid the calling of the 5' RACE reads with MiXCR, one entry per CDR3 protein. The data hold a few hundred thousand distinct CDR3 sequences, with approximately 13% observed a single time. The data also belong to a second study, concerning yellow fever vaccine responses in identical twins.

Sequenced material: CD8+ T cells sorted from blood. These receptors came from a woman between 18 and 30 years old in good health.

The gene calls are TRBV29-1 and TRBJ2-3, with 7 bases that match TRBD2. The germline gives CDR1 SQVTM, CDR2 ANQGSEA. V lost 6 bases and J lost 1; bases outside the gene matches: 10. The CDR3 covers 15 residues. CDR3 nucleotides: TGCAGCGTAGACCTAGCGGTAGTCGGCACAGATACGCAGTATTTT. Translating it yields CSVDLAVVGTDTQYF.

As regards this clonotype: A junction boundary mismatches the germline segment, possibly from a read error. The chain carries TRBV6-1 and TRBJ1-6, with TRBD1 matching 11 bases. There are 15 residues in the CDR3. CDR1 and CDR2 (germline): MNHNS, SASEGT. CDR3 protein: CATSPGQGAESPLHF. In DNA form, the CDR3 reads TGTGCCACCAGTCCCGGACAGGGGGCTGAATCACCCCTCCACTTT.

This clonotype was detected once. The chain joins TRBV7-9 to TRBJ2-1; 9 nucleotides match TRBD2. Germline V gene data show CDR1 as SEHNR and CDR2 as FQNEAQ (reference sequence). With 5 bases clipped from V and 7 bases from J, the junction kept 6 bases outside the gene matches. The CDR3 is 14 amino acids. The CDR3 region is CASSRGGADNEQFF. CDR3 DNA: TGTGCCAGCAGCCGCGGGGGGGCGGATAATGAGCAGTTCTTC.

Ten or more counts support this clonotype. This rearrangement joins TRBV20-1 to TRBJ2-1, with TRBD2 identical over 8 bases. Germline V CDR1 and CDR2: DFQATT, SNEGSKA (reference sequence). CDR3 length: 16 amino acids. The V gene end was trimmed by 7 bases and the J gene end by 7 bases; junction bases not matched to a gene: 18. The CDR3 sequence: CSVRFYREGRFNEQFF. Here the CDR3 DNA reads TGCAGTGTCCGCTTTTATCGGGAGGGCCGGTTTAATGAGCAGTTCTTC.

The genes are TRBV11-2 and TRBJ2-1; the match to TRBD2 covers 8 bases. CDR1 and CDR2 from the germline V gene are SGHAT and FQNNGV. The CDR3 sequence is 12 residues long. The junction had 4 bases not matched to a gene; V was cut back by 5 bases and J by 10 bases. The CDR3 loop reads CASSGAGVEQFF. In DNA, the CDR3 is TGTGCCAGCAGCGGAGCGGGGGTAGAGCAGTTCTTC.